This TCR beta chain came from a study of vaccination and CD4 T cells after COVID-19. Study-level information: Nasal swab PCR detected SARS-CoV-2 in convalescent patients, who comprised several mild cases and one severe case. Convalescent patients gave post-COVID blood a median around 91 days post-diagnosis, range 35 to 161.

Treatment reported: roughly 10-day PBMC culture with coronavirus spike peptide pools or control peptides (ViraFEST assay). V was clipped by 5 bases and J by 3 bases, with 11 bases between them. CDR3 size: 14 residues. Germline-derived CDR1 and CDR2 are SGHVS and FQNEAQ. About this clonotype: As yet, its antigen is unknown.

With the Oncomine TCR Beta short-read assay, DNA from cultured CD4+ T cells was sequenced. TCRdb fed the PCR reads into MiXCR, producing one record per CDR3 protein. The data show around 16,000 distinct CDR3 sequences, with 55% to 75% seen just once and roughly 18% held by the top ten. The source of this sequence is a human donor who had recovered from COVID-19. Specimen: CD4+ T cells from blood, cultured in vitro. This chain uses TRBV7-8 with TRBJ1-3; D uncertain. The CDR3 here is CASSPTPFGNTIYF. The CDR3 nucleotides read TGTGCCAGCAGCCCGACTCCATTTGGAAACACCATATATTTT.